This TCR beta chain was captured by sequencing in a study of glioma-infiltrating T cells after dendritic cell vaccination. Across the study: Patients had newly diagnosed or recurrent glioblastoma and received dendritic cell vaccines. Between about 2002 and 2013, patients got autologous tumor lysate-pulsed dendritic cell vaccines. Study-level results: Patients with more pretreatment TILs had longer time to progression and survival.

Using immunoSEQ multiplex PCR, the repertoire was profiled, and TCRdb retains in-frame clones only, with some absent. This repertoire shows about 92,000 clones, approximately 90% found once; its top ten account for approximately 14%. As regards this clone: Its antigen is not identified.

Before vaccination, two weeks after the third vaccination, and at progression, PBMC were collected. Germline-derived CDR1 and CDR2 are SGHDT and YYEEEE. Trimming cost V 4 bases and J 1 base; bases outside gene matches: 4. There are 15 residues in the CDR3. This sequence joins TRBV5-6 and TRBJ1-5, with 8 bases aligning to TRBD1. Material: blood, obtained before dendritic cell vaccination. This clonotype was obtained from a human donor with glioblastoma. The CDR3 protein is CASSRQGMSNQPQHF. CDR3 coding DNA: TGTGCCAGCAGCCGACAGGGGATGAGCAATCAGCCCCAGCATTTT.